These 22 T cell receptor beta chains share one sample of origin, sequenced in a study of patients and donors after allogeneic stem cell transplantation. MiXCR was run by TCRdb on the RT-PCR reads, yielding one entry per CDR3 protein. The repertoire holds about 150,000 distinct CDR3 sequences, with approximately 37% as singletons. Sequencing was carried out using blood, either unsorted or a sorted T cell fraction (not recorded which). The receptors come from a human donor who was either an allogeneic HSCT recipient or a stem cell or donor lymphocyte infusion donor (not recorded which). It is not recorded whose cells these are; they may come from a transplant donor.

This clonotype was seen only a few times. The V call is TRBV12-3 or TRBV12-4, the J call TRBJ1-6, with D unresolved. V lost 8 bases, J lost 7 bases, and 18 bases lay in between. The CDR3 sequence is 15 residues long. The CDR3 region has the DNA TGTGCCAGCCGACTTGCGGCGGGTTTGAATTCACCCCTCCACTTT. It is translated as CASRLAAGLNSPLHF.

The V call is TRBV29-1, the J call TRBJ1-5, with TRBD1 matching over 7 bases. The CDR3 is 15 amino acids. The germline gives CDR1 SQVTM, CDR2 ANQGSEA. J gave up 12 bases and V 6 bases, and 20 bases lay outside the gene matches. The CDR3: CSVLSTTGYSPVQHF. The CDR3 DNA is TGCAGCGTCCTCTCCACGACAGGGTACTCGCCTGTCCAGCATTTT.

The V and J genes are TRBV9 and TRBJ1-2, with a tentative D call TRBD1 (5 bases). Between the trimmed V and J ends, which lost 5 bases and 5 bases, there was a span of 10 bases. The CDR3 loop spans 12 amino acids. CDR1 is SGDLS and CDR2 is YYNGEE in the germline V gene. In DNA form, the CDR3 reads TGTGCCAGCAGGGGGACTGGGTATGGCTACACCTTC. This gives the protein CASRGTGYGYTF. Variable domain in full (rest from reference TRBV9 and TRBJ1-2): DSGVTQTPKHLITATGQRVTLRCSPRSGDLSVYWYQQSLDQGLQFLIQYYNGEERAKGNILERFSAQQFPDLHSELNLSSLELGDSALYFCASRGTGYGYTFGSGTRLTVV.

This chain links TRBV13 with TRBJ2-5; 9 positions match TRBD2. After removal of 2 bases from V and 5 bases from J, the junction contained 6 bases not matched to a gene. Per the germline V gene, CDR1 is PRHDT and CDR2 is FYEKMQ (reference sequence). The CDR3 consists of 15 residues. The CDR3 loop reads CASSLRPSGAETQYF. The CDR3 DNA reads as TGTGCCAGCAGCTTAAGGCCTAGCGGGGCGGAGACCCAGTACTTC.

Ten or more counts support this clonotype. This rearrangement joins TRBV7-2 to TRBJ1-5; D ambiguous. The CDR3 runs 15 residues. Deletions cut 3 bases from V and 0 bases from J, with 9 bases between. The germline V gene encodes CDR1 SGHTA and CDR2 FQGNSA. The CDR3 loop reads CASSFGLNSNQPQHF. The CDR3 DNA reads as TGTGCCAGCAGCTTCGGTCTGAATAGCAATCAGCCCCAGCATTTT.

The chain employs TRBV5-5 and TRBJ1-6; 7 positions match TRBD1. The V and J ends lost 3 bases and 4 bases, in that order; junction bases with no gene match: 4. Germline V gene lookup returns CDR1 SGHKS and CDR2 YYEKEE (reference sequence). This CDR3 is built from 15 residues. CDR3: CASSSTGEYNSPLHF. CDR3 in DNA: TGTGCCAGCAGCTCTACAGGGGAATATAATTCACCCCTCCACTTT.

J is TRBJ2-5 and V is TRBV3-1; 7 bases are shared with TRBD2. The V gene end was trimmed by 4 bases and the J gene end by 4 bases; junction bases not matched to a gene: 6. Per the germline V gene, CDR1 is LGHDT and CDR2 is YNNKEL (reference sequence). The CDR3 consists of 14 residues. The CDR3 region is CASSPRTSGETQYF. The DNA of the CDR3 is TGTGCCAGCAGCCCTCGGACTAGTGGAGAGACCCAGTACTTC.

CDR3 sequence reads: CASSPPPAGELFF. The DNA for the CDR3 is TGTGCCAGCAGTCCCCCTCCCGCCGGGGAGCTGTTTTTT. J is TRBJ2-2 and V is TRBV12-3 or TRBV12-4; D remains ambiguous. Trimming stripped 5 bases from V and 6 bases from J, with 10 bases between. This CDR3 is 13 amino acids long.

This clonotype was seen only a few times. This chain links TRBV18 with TRBJ1-1, with a tentative D call TRBD1 (5 bases). The CDR3 sequence is 15 residues long. V dropped 5 bases and J dropped 1 base, with 14 bases sitting between them. Per germline, CDR1 KGHSH and CDR2 LQKENI. The CDR3 loop is CASSSSSQGNTEAFF. The CDR3 DNA is TGTGCCAGCTCAAGTTCTAGCCAGGGGAACACTGAAGCTTTCTTT.

This clonotype turned up a few times. The genes are TRBV12-3 or TRBV12-4 and TRBJ1-1; 7 positions match TRBD1. The ends lost 5 bases at V and 1 base at J; junction bases unmatched: 4. There are 14 residues in the CDR3. CDR3 nucleotides: TGTGCCAGCAGTCCGTGGACAGGGAACACTGAAGCTTTCTTT. Encoded protein: CASSPWTGNTEAFF.

This clonotype has a handful of counts. The chain combines TRBV20-1 with TRBJ2-7; 12 nucleotides align to TRBD1. Germline V gene sequence: CDR1 DFQATT, CDR2 SNEGSKA (reference sequence). J lost 2 bases, V lost 5 bases, and 7 bases had no gene match. The length of the CDR3 is 15 residues. DNA for the CDR3: TGCAGTGCTCCTACCGGGACAGGGGGCACCTACGAGCAGTACGTC. Translation: CSAPTGTGGTYEQYV.

This clonotype occurred a few times. The V call is TRBV24-1, the J call TRBJ2-2; weak D call: TRBD2 (6 bases). V gave up 4 bases and J gave up 5 bases, with 19 bases separating them. Germline V lookup: CDR1 KGHDR, CDR2 SFDVKD. The CDR3 is made up of 17 amino acids. CDR3 nucleotides: TGTGCCACCAGTGACCCACGGGGGACTTTCGGAACCGGGGAGCTGTTTTTT. Translation: CATSDPRGTFGTGELFF.

The chain employs TRBV20-1 and TRBJ2-2, with 7 bases aligning to TRBD1. There are 14 residues in the CDR3. Germline V gene sequence: CDR1 DFQATT, CDR2 SNEGSKA (reference sequence). V shed 5 bases and J 3 bases; nucleotides not matched to a gene: 6. The CDR3: CSASSTGHTGELFF. In nucleotides, the CDR3 is TGCAGTGCTTCGTCGACAGGGCACACCGGGGAGCTGTTTTTT.

This clonotype was counted a few times. The rearrangement links TRBV6-1 to TRBJ1-5, with D maybe TRBD1 (5 bases). Germline V gene sequence: CDR1 MNHNS, CDR2 SASEGT. Trimming pared 8 bases from V and 3 bases from J, leaving 17 bases between. CDR3 length: 15 amino acids. The CDR3 bases are TGTGCCAGCGGGGGACCTGACAGATACAATCAGCCCCAGCATTTT. This gives the protein CASGGPDRYNQPQHF.

This clonotype was counted a single time. The chain joins TRBV11-1 to TRBJ1-1; TRBD1 might be the D (6 bases). The CDR3 covers 16 residues. The V gene lost 4 bases and the J gene lost 1 base, with 16 bases spanning the gap. Germline loops: CDR1 SGHAT, CDR2 FQDESV (reference sequence). CDR3: CASSSPLQGGNTEAFF. The CDR3 nucleotides read TGTGCCAGCAGCTCGCCTCTACAGGGAGGGAACACTGAAGCTTTCTTT.

This clonotype was counted only a few times. This chain uses TRBV5-1 with TRBJ2-1; D unclear. Trimming took off 0 bases at V and 1 base at J, with 8 bases between the two ends. The germline V gene has CDR1 SGHRS and CDR2 YFSETQ. The CDR3 covers 15 residues. The CDR3 DNA is TGCGCCAGCAGCTTGGGACTGTCGTCCTACAATGAGCAGTTCTTC. This encodes CASSLGLSSYNEQFF.

The chain is built from TRBV27 and TRBJ1-6, with a possible D match to TRBD1 (6 bases). CDR1 and CDR2 from the germline V gene are MNHEY and SMNVEV (reference sequence). V was pared by 10 bases and J by 9 bases, with 25 bases between. The CDR3 has 16 amino acids. CDR3 sequence reads: CATSPLRGEAGSPLHF. The CDR3 DNA reads TGTGCCACTTCCCCATTAAGGGGGGAAGCAGGTTCACCCCTCCACTTT.

The chain is built from TRBV24-1 and TRBJ1-3, with D perhaps TRBD1 (6 bases). The V end was cut by 0 bases, the J end by 5 bases, with 10 bases between. The CDR3 runs to 15 residues. Germline-derived CDR1 and CDR2 are KGHDR and SFDVKD. The CDR3 reads CATSDLNRVRNTIYF. In DNA, the CDR3 is TGTGCCACCAGTGATTTGAACAGGGTGCGAAACACCATATATTTT.

This clonotype was seen a few times. The chain couples TRBV28 to TRBJ1-5, with D tentatively TRBD1 (5 bases). V gave up 11 bases and J gave up 3 bases, with 14 bases separating them. This CDR3 is built from 13 residues. Germline CDR1 reads MDHEN; CDR2 reads SYDVKM. The CDR3 coding sequence is TGTGCCTCGGCCGGGACCCTCAATCAGCCCCAGCATTTT. Its translation: CASAGTLNQPQHF.

V and J are TRBV5-1 and TRBJ1-1; D gene uncertain. Germline lookup yields CDR1 SGHRS and CDR2 YFSETQ. This CDR3 has 16 amino acids. V was shortened by 4 bases and J by 0 bases, with 16 bases between the two germline ends. The DNA for the CDR3 is TGCGCCAGCAGCCCAGGAGCGGGCAACATGAACACTGAAGCTTTCTTT. Protein sequence: CASSPGAGNMNTEAFF.

In its sample, this clonotype was seen many times. This sequence joins TRBV20-1 and TRBJ1-5; 7 bases agree with TRBD1. The germline V gene encodes CDR1 DFQATT and CDR2 SNEGSKA (reference sequence). Losses at the gene ends were 5 bases for V and 4 bases for J; bases not matched to a gene: 8. The CDR3 runs to 14 residues. The CDR3 loop reads CSAGTGAQNQPQHF. The CDR3 DNA follows: TGCAGTGCTGGTACAGGGGCCCAAAATCAGCCCCAGCATTTT.

The rearrangement uses TRBV12-3 or TRBV12-4 and TRBJ1-5; D call uncertain. V lost 3 bases, J lost 7 bases, and 19 bases lay in between. The CDR3 contains 16 residues. The CDR3 is CASSFIHPGRVQPQHF. For the CDR3, the DNA is TGTGCCAGCAGTTTCATTCACCCGGGGAGGGTACAGCCCCAGCATTTT.